The clone carrying this TCR beta chain was detected only once. The RNA, about 0.5 to 1 ug, was put through reverse transcription using random hexamers. TCRdb called the immunoSEQ multiplex PCR reads again in MiXCR, with one record for every CDR3 protein. Of some 140,000 distinct CDR3 sequences listed, roughly 80% are singletons. CDR1 is SGHDT and CDR2 is YYEEEE in the germline V gene. The CDR3 sequence is 18 residues long. V was clipped by 4 bases and J by 0 bases; unmatched bases: 13. Sequencing of TCR beta was performed on blood CD8+ and CD4+ T cells. These data are taken from a study of CD8 T cells in Susac syndrome.

The chain recombines TRBV5-6 with TRBJ2-1; 7 bases line up with TRBD2. This receptor was identified in a human donor with multiple sclerosis. The sample consisted of CD8+ T cells from PBMCs. The CDR3 loop reads CASSPTRLAASSYNEQFF. Written as DNA, the CDR3 is TGTGCCAGCAGCCCCACCCGACTAGCTGCTAGCTCCTACAATGAGCAGTTCTTC.